This TCR beta chain was observed in a study of blood T cell repertoires in COVID-19 (dated by TCRdb to the early 2020s). For the wider study: Samples covering the acute and convalescent phases of COVID-19 were provided by collaborators in the United States, Italy and Spain. The material from the prospective study consisted of cDNA or gDNA derived from T cells, B-cell-depleted T cells, or PBMCs. Subjects who had been exposed to COVID-19, were actively infected with it, or had recovered from it provided the deeply sampled blood TCRbeta repertoires that made up the dataset. The repertoires were released in a freely available public database meant as a resource for research on the immune response to SARS-CoV-2. The samples were drawn from the first 160 participants of the ongoing ImmuneRACE study and from 1,254 subjects provided by 6 global collaborators. The sample metadata nearly always contained a de-identified subject ID, COVID-19 status, age in years and sex. HLA class I and class II types, where available, came from metadata supplied by the sample provider rather than from assay-based typing.

V is trimmed back by 5 bases and J by 0 bases, and the junction contains 6 bases that no gene match accounts for. CDR1 and CDR2, per the germline V gene, are SGHTA and FQGNSA. Inclusive of the bounding cysteine and phenylalanine, the CDR3 is 15 residues long. The CDR3 DNA has 45 bases and is translated from base 1. TCRbeta CDR3 regions were amplified from genomic DNA using the immunoSEQ Assay, a bias-controlled multiplex PCR. Regarding the original processing steps: The number of nucleated cells in each sample was estimated by amplification of reference gene primers within the assay. To quantify the absolute abundance of each unique TCRbeta CDR3 rearrangement, sequence reads were collapsed and filtered. For each sample, productive Simpson clonality was calculated as the square root of Simpson's diversity index over productive rearrangements. As stored in TCRdb, this immuneACCESS dataset retains in-frame rearrangements with V and J assigned. A fraction of the clones does not appear; measured against another copy, unresolved V genes explain less than half of the discrepancy, and the remainder lacks a known reason. V and J calls and clone size are those listed in that table; D and trimming were worked out from the DNA. A total of about 210,000 clones appear in this sample, around 84% of them only once. The ten largest account for over 10% of the sample.

Summary of the overall study and its limitations: How much clinical and demographic metadata was included differed by source and by participant, and the metadata was provided uncurated.

Each collaborating institution followed its own protocols to collect whole blood in K2EDTA tubes. For TCRbeta analysis, collaborator samples were shipped as frozen whole blood, as isolated PBMCs, or as DNA extracted from either sample type. This clone appeared many times. Its antigen is unknown. No base qualities exist here, and no much larger clone lies one base off it. Material for sequencing was peripheral blood. This receptor was identified in a human donor in a cohort sampled during active COVID-19. Recombination connected TRBV7-2 to TRBJ2-7, and 8 junctional nucleotides match TRBD2. The CDR3 is CASSPRLATSYEQYF. The nucleotide sequence is given as TGTGCCAGCAGCCCAAGACTAGCGACCTCCTACGAGCAGTACTTC.